One sample yielded the 7 T cell receptor beta chains listed below, sequenced in a study of beta chain features in type 1 diabetes. Expressed TCRB transcripts were sequenced because the entire RNA isolate underwent reverse transcription. Clones were sequenced by immunoSEQ multiplex PCR, and TCRdb holds only the in-frame ones, with some missing. The repertoire includes some 500,000 clones, roughly 11% of them detected once, and more than 0.045% sits in the top ten. Sequencing was done on a sample of naive CD4+ T cells from blood. These receptors were taken from a woman younger than 30 in good health.

This clone has a handful of counts. CDR3 bases: TGTGCCAGCAGTTTAAGGGTTGAGCAGTTCTTC. Residues: CASSLRVEQFF. The rearrangement joins TRBV28 to TRBJ2-1; D is unresolved. CDR3 size: 11 residues. CDR1 is MDHEN and CDR2 is SYDVKM in the germline V gene. V dropped 2 bases and J dropped 9 bases, with 5 bases sitting between them.

This chain joins TRBV13 and TRBJ2-7; the match to TRBD2 covers 10 bases. The V gene's germline CDR1 is PRHDT and CDR2 FYEKMQ (reference sequence). This CDR3 region has 17 residues. The trim removed 5 bases at V and 3 bases at J, leaving 13 bases unmatched. The CDR3 region is CASSPLTSSGRGYEQYF. The CDR3 nucleotides are TGTGCCAGCAGCCCCTTAACCTCTAGCGGGAGAGGCTACGAGCAGTACTTC.

The chain has TRBV6-5 and TRBJ2-3, with a possible D match to TRBD2 (6 bases). This CDR3 region has 15 residues. The V end lost 7 bases, the J end lost 5 bases, and 19 bases lay between the germline ends. Germline values: CDR1 MNHEY, CDR2 SVGAGI. Here the CDR3 reads CASTRTGLAKDTQYF. In DNA, the CDR3 is TGTGCCAGCACCCGCACGGGACTGGCTAAAGATACGCAGTATTTT.

This clone has more than one count but fewer than ten. The J gene is TRBJ2-1, the V gene TRBV25-1; 7 bases are shared with TRBD2. The V gene's germline CDR1 is MGHDK and CDR2 SYGVNS. V trimming: 1 base; J trimming: 1 base; junction bases outside the gene matches: 4. This CDR3 spans 16 amino acids. The CDR3 is CASSELASGSYNEQFF. CDR3 in DNA: TGTGCCAGCAGTGAATTGGCTAGCGGTTCCTACAATGAGCAGTTCTTC.

Only a few counts were recorded for this clone. This chain connects TRBV2 to TRBJ2-1; no definite D call. The CDR3 has 16 amino acids. V was pared by 1 base and J by 8 bases, with 18 bases between. CDR1 is SNHLY and CDR2 is FYNNEI in the germline V gene. CDR3 residues: CASSEGYSWSIDEQFF. The CDR3 nucleotides are TGTGCCAGCAGTGAAGGTTATAGCTGGTCTATAGATGAGCAGTTCTTC.

Of note for this clone: Other DNA sequences in the same sample also yield this CDR3. J is TRBJ2-7 and V is TRBV18; no firm D call. Germline V lookup: CDR1 KGHSH, CDR2 LQKENI. The CDR3 has 11 residues. Trimming took 3 bases from V and 5 from J, leaving 5 bases between them. CDR3: CASSPDHEQYF. The CDR3 bases are TGTGCCAGCTCACCGGACCACGAGCAGTACTTC.

This clone appeared a few times. The rearrangement links TRBV30 to TRBJ2-1; TRBD1 or TRBD2 may be the D gene (7 bases each). Germline CDR1 is GTSNPN and CDR2 is SVGIG (reference sequence). The CDR3 length is 11 residues. The ends were cut back, 1 base at V and 13 bases at J, with 11 bases in the middle. The CDR3 DNA is TGTGCCTGGAGTGCAGGGGGACTACAGTTCTTC. It translates to CAWSAGGLQFF.